This T cell receptor beta chain is drawn from a study of STAT3 mutations in large granular lymphocyte leukemia. Findings of the study overall: In 6 of 18 patients, new TCR clonotypes emerged after therapy. Clonal expansion was inferred from samples taken at other timepoints. A small but highly pathogenic clone may have been missed. Every T-LGLL patient had at least one immunodominant TCRbeta clonotype.

Turning to this clone: Antigen: not known.

In germline, CDR1 is SGHVS, CDR2 FQNEAQ. Trimming pared 5 bases from V and 7 bases from J, leaving 15 bases between. CDR3 length: 13 residues. Average productive template count per sample was approximately 40,000. Profiling relied on immunoSEQ multiplex PCR, and the TCRdb table lists in-frame clones only, not all of them. The sample carries 30,000 to 40,000 clones, approximately 86% recorded once. The TCR comes from a man aged 60 to 69 with T-cell large granular lymphocyte leukemia. Some clones in this sample may be carry-over from other donors' samples. The chain uses TRBV7-8 and TRBJ2-7; D is perhaps TRBD2 (6 bases). Sequencing used peripheral blood mononuclear cells. CDR3 residues: CASSRSGGLEQYF. CDR3 nucleotides: TGTGCCAGCAGCCGGTCAGGAGGGCTTGAGCAGTACTTC.